This TCR beta chain was profiled in a study of T cells after yellow fever vaccination. This clonotype was seen at least ten times. Its antigen is unidentified. MiXCR, run by TCRdb on the 5' RACE reads, gives a single entry per CDR3 protein. The sample has some 300,000 distinct CDR3 sequences, about 7.8% seen once. Whole-study findings and limits: Faster peaking, at day 5 versus 15, marked a secondary response that was weaker.

Trimming took 5 bases from V and 5 from J; bases not matched to a gene: 3. This CDR3 region has 16 residues. Germline lookup yields CDR1 SGHAT and CDR2 FQNNGV. The source of this sequence is a young man who received the YFV17D yellow fever vaccine. The sample was PBMCs, taken about 49 days after the first yellow fever vaccination. The chain recombines TRBV11-2 with TRBJ2-1; TRBD2 matches at 16 bases. CDR3 nucleotide sequence: TGTGCCAGCAGCCCGGGGACTAGCGGGGGGGACAATGAGCAGTTCTTC. This encodes CASSPGTSGGDNEQFF.